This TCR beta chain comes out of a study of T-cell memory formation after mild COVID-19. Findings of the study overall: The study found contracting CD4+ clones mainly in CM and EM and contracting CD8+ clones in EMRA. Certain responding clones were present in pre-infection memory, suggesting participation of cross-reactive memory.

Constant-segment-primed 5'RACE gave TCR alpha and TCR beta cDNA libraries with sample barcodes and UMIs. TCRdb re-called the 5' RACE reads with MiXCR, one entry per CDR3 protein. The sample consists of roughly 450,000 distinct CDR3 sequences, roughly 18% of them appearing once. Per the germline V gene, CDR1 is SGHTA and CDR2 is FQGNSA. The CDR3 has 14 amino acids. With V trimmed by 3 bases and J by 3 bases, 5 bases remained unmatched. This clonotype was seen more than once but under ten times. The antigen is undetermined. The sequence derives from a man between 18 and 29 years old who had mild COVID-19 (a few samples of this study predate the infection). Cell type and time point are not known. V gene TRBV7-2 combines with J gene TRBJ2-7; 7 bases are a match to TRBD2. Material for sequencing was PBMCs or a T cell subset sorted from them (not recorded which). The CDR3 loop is CASSLTSLSYEQYV. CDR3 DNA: TGTGCCAGCAGCTTGACTAGCTTAAGCTACGAGCAGTACGTC.